This T cell receptor beta chain was recorded in a study of blood T cell repertoires in COVID-19. Looking at the study overall: Sites across the United States, Italy and Spain contributed samples from acute and convalescent COVID-19. In each case, the material was cDNA or gDNA derived from T cells, B-cell-depleted T cells, or PBMCs.

Germline V gene sequence: CDR1 LGHDT, CDR2 YNNKEL (reference sequence). V was pared by 5 bases and J by 5 bases, with 11 bases of the junction left unmatched. The CDR3 runs to 16 residues. Sequencing was performed with immunoSEQ multiplex PCR; in TCRdb, only in-frame clones are kept and a portion is missing. The data show about 220,000 clones, more than 70% seen once. This clonotype was sampled from a woman older than 75 with acute or convalescent COVID-19. The sequenced material came from peripheral blood. The chain carries TRBV3-1 (or the pseudogene TRBV3-2) and TRBJ2-5, with 10 bases identical to TRBD2. CDR3 nucleotide sequence: TGTGCCAGCAGCGATACTTCGGGACTAGCGTCGGAGACCCAGTACTTC. Translated: CASSDTSGLASETQYF.